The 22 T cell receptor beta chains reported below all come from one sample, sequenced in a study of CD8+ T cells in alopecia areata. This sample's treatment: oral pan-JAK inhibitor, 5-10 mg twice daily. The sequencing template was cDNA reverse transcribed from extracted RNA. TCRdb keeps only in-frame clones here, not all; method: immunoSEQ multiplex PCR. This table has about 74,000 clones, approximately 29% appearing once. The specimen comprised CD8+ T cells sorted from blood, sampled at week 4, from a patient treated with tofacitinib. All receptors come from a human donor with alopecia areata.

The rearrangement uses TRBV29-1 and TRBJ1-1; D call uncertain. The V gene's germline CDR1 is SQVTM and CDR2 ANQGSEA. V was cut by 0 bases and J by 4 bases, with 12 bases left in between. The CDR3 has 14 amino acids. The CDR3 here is CSVEEEGWSTEAFF. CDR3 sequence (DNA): TGCAGCGTTGAAGAAGAGGGTTGGAGCACTGAAGCTTTCTTT.

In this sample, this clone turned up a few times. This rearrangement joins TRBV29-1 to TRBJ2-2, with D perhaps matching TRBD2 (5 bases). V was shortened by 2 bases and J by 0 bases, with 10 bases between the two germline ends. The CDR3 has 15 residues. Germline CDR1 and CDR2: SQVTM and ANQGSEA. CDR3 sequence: CSVEPSTSNTGELFF. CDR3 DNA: TGCAGCGTTGAACCTAGCACATCGAACACCGGGGAGCTGTTTTTT.

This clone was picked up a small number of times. CDR3 in amino acids: CSVSPGTSGTNEQFF. The CDR3 nucleotides read TGCAGCGTTTCGCCCGGGACTAGCGGGACTAATGAGCAGTTCTTC. V usage is TRBV29-1 and J usage is TRBJ2-1, with 13 bases lining up with TRBD2. The CDR3 sequence is 15 residues long. Germline loops: CDR1 SQVTM, CDR2 ANQGSEA. Germline trimming cut 5 bases from V and 7 bases from J; bases unmatched to any gene: 8.

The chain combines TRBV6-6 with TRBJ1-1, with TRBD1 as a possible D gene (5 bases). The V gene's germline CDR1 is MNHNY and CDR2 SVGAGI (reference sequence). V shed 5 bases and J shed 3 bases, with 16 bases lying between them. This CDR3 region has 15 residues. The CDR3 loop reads CASSPVRSGDTEAFF. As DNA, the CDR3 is TGTGCCAGCAGTCCTGTCAGGTCGGGGGACACTGAAGCTTTCTTT.

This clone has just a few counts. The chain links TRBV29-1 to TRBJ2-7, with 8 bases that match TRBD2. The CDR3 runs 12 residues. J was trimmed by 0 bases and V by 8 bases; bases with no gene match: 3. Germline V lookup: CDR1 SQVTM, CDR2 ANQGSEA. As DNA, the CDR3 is TGCAGCATCGGACTAGCCTCCTACGAGCAGTACTTC. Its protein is CSIGLASYEQYF.

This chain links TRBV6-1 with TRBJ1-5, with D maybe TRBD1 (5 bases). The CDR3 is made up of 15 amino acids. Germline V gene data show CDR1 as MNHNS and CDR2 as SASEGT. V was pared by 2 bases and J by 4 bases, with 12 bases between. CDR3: CASSELQGKNQPQHF. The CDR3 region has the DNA TGTGCCAGCAGTGAACTCCAGGGAAAGAATCAGCCCCAGCATTTT.

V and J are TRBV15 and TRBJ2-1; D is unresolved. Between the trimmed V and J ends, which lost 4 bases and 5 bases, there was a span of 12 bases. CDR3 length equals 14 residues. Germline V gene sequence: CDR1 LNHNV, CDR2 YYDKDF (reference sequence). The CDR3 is CATSNLTLHNEQFF. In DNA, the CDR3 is TGTGCCACCAGCAATCTCACACTCCACAATGAGCAGTTCTTC.

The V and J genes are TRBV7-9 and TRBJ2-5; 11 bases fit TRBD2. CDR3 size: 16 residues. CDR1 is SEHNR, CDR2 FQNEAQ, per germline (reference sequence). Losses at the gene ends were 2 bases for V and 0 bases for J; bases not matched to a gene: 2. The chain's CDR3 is CASSLRTSGYQETQYF. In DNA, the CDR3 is TGTGCCAGCAGCTTAAGGACTAGCGGGTACCAAGAGACCCAGTACTTC. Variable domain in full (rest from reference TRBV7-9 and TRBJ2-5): DTGVSQNPRHKITKRGQNVTFRCDPISEHNRLYWYRQTLGQGPEFLTYFQNEAQLEKSRLLSDRFSAERPKGSFSTLEIQRTEQGDSAMYLCASSLRTSGYQETQYFGPGTRLLVL.

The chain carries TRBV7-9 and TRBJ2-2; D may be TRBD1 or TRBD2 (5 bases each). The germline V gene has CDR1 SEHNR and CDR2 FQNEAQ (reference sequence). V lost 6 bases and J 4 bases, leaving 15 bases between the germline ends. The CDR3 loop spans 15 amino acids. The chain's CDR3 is CASSHNDGATGELFF. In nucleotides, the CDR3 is TGTGCCAGCAGTCACAATGACGGGGCCACCGGGGAGCTGTTTTTT.

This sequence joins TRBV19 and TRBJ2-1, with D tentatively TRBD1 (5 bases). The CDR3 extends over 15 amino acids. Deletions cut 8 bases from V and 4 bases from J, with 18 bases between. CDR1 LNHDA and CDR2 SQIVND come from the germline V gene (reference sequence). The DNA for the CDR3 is TGTGCCAGTCGGAACAGGAGACAGCCATACAATGAGCAGTTCTTC. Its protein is CASRNRRQPYNEQFF. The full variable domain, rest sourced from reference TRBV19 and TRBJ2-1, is DGGITQSPKYLFRKEGQNVTLSCEQNLNHDAMYWYRQDPGQGLRLIYYSQIVNDFQKGDIAEGYSVSREKKESFPLTVTSAQKNPTAFYLCASRNRRQPYNEQFFGPGTRLTVL.

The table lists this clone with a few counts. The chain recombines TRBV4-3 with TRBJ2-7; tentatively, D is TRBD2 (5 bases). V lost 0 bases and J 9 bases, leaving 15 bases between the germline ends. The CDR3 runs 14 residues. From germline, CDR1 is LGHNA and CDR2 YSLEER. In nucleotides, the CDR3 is TGCGCCAGCAGCCAAGATCTGGAGGCAGACGGGCAGTACTTC. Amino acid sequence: CASSQDLEADGQYF.

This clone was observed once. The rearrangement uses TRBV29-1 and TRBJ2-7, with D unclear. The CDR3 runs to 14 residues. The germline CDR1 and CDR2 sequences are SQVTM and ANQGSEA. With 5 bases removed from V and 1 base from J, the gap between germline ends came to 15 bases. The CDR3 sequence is CSVRPKERSYEQYF. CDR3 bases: TGCAGCGTTCGACCAAAGGAGAGGTCCTACGAGCAGTACTTC.

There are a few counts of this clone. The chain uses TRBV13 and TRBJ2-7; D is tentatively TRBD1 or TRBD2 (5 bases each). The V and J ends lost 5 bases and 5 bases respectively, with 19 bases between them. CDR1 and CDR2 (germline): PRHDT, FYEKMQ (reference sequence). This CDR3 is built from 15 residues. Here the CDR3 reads CASSPNRDPFNEQYF. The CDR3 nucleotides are TGTGCCAGCAGCCCAAACCGGGACCCGTTTAACGAGCAGTACTTC.

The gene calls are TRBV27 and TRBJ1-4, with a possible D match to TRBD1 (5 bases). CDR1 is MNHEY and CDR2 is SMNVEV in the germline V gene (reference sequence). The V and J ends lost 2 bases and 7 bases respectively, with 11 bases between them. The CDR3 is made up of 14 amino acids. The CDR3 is CASSLIRDGEKLFF. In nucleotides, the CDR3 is TGTGCCAGCAGTTTAATCCGGGACGGTGAAAAACTGTTTTTT.

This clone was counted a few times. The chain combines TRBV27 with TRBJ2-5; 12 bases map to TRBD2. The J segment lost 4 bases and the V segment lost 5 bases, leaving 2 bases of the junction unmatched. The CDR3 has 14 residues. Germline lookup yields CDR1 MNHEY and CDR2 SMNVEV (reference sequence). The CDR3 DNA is TGTGCCAGCAGTCTGACTAGCGGGAGAGAGACCCAGTACTTC. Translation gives CASSLTSGRETQYF.

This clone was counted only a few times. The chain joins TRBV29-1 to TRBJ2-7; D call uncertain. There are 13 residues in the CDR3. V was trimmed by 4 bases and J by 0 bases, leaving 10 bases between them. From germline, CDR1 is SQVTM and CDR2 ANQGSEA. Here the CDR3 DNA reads TGCAGCGTTGTTGGGTTAGTCTCCTACGAGCAGTACTTC. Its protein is CSVVGLVSYEQYF.

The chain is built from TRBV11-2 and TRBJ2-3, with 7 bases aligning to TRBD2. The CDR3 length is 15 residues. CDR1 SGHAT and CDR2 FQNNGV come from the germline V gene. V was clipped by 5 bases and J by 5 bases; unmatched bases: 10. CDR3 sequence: CASSLLADVGDTQYF. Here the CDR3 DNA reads TGTGCCAGCAGCCTTCTAGCGGATGTTGGAGATACGCAGTATTTT. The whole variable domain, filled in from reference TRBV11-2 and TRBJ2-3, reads EAGVAQSPRYKIIEKRQSVAFWCNPISGHATLYWYQQILGQGPKLLIQFQNNGVVDDSQLPKDRFSAERLKGVDSTLKIQPAKLEDSAVYLCASSLLADVGDTQYFGPGTRLTVL.

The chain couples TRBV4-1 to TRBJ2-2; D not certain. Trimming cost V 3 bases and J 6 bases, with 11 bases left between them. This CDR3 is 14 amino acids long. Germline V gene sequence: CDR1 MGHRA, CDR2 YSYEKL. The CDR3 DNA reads TGCGCCAGCAGCCACGGACGTGGCTCCGGGGAGCTGTTTTTT. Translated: CASSHGRGSGELFF.

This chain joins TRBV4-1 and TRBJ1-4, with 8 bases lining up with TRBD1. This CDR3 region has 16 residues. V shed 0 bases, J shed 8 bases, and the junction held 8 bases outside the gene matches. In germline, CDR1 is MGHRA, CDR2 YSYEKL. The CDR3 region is CASSQDKETGEEKLFF. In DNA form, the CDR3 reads TGCGCCAGCAGCCAAGATAAGGAGACAGGGGAAGAAAAACTGTTTTTT.

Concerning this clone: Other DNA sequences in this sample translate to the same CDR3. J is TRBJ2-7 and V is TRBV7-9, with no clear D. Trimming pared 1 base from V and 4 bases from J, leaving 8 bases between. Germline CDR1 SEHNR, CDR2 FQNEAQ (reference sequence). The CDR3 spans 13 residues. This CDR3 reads CASSLGSAYEQYF. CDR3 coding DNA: TGTGCCAGCAGCTTAGGCAGCGCTTACGAGCAGTACTTC.

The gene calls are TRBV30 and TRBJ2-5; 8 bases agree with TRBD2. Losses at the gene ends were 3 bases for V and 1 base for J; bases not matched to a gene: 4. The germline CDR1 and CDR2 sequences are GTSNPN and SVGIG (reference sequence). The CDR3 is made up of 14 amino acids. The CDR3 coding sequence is TGTGCCTGGAGCCTCACTAGCGGCCAAGAGACCCAGTACTTC. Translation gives CAWSLTSGQETQYF. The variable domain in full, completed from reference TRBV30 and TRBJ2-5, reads SQTIHQWPATLVQPVGSPLSLECTVEGTSNPNLYWYRQAAGRGLQLLFYSVGIGQISSEVPQNLSASRPQDRQFILSSKKLLLSDSGFYLCAWSLTSGQETQYFGPGTRLLVL.

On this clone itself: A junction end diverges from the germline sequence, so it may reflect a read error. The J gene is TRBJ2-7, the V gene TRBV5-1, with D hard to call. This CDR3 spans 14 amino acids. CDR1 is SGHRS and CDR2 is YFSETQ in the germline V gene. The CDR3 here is CASSLVQPSYEQYF. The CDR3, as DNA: TGTGCCAGCAGCTTGGTGCAGCCCTCCTACGAGCAGTACTTC.